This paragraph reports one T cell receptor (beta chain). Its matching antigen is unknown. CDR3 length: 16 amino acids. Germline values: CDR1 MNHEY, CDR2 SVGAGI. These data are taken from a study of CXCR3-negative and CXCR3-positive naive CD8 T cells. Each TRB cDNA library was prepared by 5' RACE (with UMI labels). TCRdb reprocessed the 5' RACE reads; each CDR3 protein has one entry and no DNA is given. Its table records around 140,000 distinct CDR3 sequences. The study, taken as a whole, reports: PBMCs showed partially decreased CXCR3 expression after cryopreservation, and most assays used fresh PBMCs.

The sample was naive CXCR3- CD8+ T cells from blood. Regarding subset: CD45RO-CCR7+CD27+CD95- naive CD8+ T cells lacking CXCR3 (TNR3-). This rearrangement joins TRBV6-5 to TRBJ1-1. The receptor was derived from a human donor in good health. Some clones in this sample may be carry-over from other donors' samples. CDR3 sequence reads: CASSYLLTTRGTEAFF.